What follows describes a single T cell receptor beta chain. Its cognate antigen is unknown. Researchers built TCR beta libraries using quantitative 5'-RACE with molecular barcodes. TCRdb reprocessed the 5' RACE reads via MiXCR and lists one record per CDR3 protein. Of over 700,000 distinct CDR3 sequences in the sample, around 20% were seen once. This specimen belongs to a study of CD8 T cells in ankylosing spondylitis. Study outcomes and limitations: The authors reported significant enrichment of disease-linked clones in matched ankylosing spondylitis synovial fluid. Seemingly distinctive of ankylosing spondylitis blood was a TCR beta motif formed by eight highly homologous variants. Disease-linked clones were CD8+ and relatively rare in peripheral blood.

The CDR3 spans 15 residues. Germline trimming cut 6 bases from V and 1 base from J; bases unmatched to any gene: 7. CDR1 and CDR2 (germline): SNHLY, FYNNEI. The sequencing sample was made of blood, either unsorted or a sorted T cell fraction (not recorded which). The gene calls are TRBV2 and TRBJ2-7; 9 nucleotides match TRBD1. The TCR sequence derives from a male donor with ankylosing spondylitis. The CDR3 nucleotides read TGTGCCAGCAGCAGGGACAGGGAAGGTTCCTACGAGCAGTACTTC. Amino acids: CASSRDREGSYEQYF.